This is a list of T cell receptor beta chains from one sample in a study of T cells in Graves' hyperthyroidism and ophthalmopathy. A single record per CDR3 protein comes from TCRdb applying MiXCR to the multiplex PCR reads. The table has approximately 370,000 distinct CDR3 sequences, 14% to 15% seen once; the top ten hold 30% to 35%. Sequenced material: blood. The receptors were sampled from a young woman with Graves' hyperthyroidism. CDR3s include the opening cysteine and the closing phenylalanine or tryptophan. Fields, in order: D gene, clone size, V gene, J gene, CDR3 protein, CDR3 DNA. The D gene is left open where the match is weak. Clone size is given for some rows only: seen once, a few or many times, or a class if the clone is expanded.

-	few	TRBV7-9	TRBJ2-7	CASSLVSPASALYEQYF	TGTGCCAGCAGCTTAGTGTCCCCGGCTAGCGCTCTTTACGAGCAGTACTTC
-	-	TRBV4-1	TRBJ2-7	CASSHLDSHEQYF	TGCGCCAGCAGCCACTTGGACAGCCACGAGCAGTACTTC
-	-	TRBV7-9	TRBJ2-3	CASSLLKMEPQDTQYF	TGTGCCAGCAGCCTCCTAAAAATGGAACCACAAGATACGCAGTATTTT
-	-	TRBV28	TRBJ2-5	CASSTSDKYQETQYF	TGTGCCAGCAGTACCTCGGACAAGTACCAAGAGACCCAGTACTTC
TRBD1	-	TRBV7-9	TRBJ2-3	CASSETGQGTDTQYF	TGTGCCAGCAGCGAGACGGGACAGGGTACAGATACGCAGTATTTT
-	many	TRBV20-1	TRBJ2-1	CSARDFLATRGLYNEQFF	TGCAGTGCTAGAGATTTCCTGGCTACTCGCGGATTATACAATGAGCAGTTCTTC
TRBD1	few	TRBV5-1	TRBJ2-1	CASSFGRGYGEQFF	TGCGCCAGCAGCTTCGGCAGGGGGTACGGTGAGCAGTTCTTC
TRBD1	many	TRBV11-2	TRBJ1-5	CASSRTGDGNQPQHF	TGTGCCAGCAGCCGGACAGGGGACGGCAATCAGCCCCAGCATTTT
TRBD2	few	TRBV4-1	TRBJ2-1	CASSRGLAGSTYNEQFF	TGCGCCAGCAGCCGCGGACTAGCGGGAAGTACCTACAATGAGCAGTTCTTC
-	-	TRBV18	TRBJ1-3	CASSPPHSGNTIYF	TGTGCCAGCTCACCCCCCCACTCTGGAAACACCATATATTTT
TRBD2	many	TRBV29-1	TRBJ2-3	CSVSRTSGSGTDTQYF	TGCAGCGTTTCCCGGACTAGCGGGAGTGGAACAGATACGCAGTATTTT
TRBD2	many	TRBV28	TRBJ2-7	CASTVTGRGEQYF	TGTGCCAGCACCGTTACCGGGAGGGGCGAGCAGTACTTC
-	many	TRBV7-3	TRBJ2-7	CASSPASGPSYEQYF	TGTGCCAGCAGCCCGGCCAGTGGCCCCTCCTACGAGCAGTACTTC
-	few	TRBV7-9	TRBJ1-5	CASTAGTGSERPQHF	TGTGCCAGCACCGCGGGGACGGGATCGGAGCGGCCCCAGCATTTT
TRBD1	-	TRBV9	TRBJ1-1	CASSVDTGGGTEAFF	TGTGCCAGCAGCGTCGACACAGGGGGTGGCACTGAAGCTTTCTTT
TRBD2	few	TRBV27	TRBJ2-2	CASRGLAGVGDTGELFF	TGTGCCAGCAGGGGACTAGCGGGAGTCGGCGACACCGGGGAGCTGTTTTTT
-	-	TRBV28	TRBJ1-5	CASSRGANQPQHF	TGTGCCTCCTCCCGGGGGGCCAATCAGCCCCAGCATTTT
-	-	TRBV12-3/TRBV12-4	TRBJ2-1	CASSFMGRLPYNEQFF	TGTGCCAGCAGTTTTATGGGGCGCCTCCCCTACAATGAGCAGTTCTTC
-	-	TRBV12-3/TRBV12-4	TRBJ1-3	CASSPTRTGNTIYF	TGTGCCAGCAGCCCTACGAGGACTGGAAACACCATATATTTT
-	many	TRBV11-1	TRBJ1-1	CASSLYGSEAFF	TGTGCCAGCAGCTTATATGGGTCTGAAGCTTTCTTT
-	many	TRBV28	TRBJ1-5	CASSFMLAYQPQHF	TGTGCCAGCAGTTTTATGCTGGCTTATCAGCCCCAGCATTTT
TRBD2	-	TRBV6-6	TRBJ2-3	CASSYGAGGTDTQYF	TGTGCCAGCAGTTACGGGGCGGGAGGCACAGATACGCAGTATTTT
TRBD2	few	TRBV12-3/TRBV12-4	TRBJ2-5	CASSFSGREGETQYF	TGTGCCAGCAGTTTTAGCGGGAGAGAGGGGGAGACCCAGTACTTC
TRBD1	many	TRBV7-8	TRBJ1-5	CASSLDPTGGGQPQHF	TGTGCCAGCAGCTTAGACCCTACAGGGGGTGGACAGCCCCAGCATTTT
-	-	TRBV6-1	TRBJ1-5	CASSEWGGNQPQHF	TGTGCCAGCAGTGAATGGGGCGGTAATCAGCCCCAGCATTTT
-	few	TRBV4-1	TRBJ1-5	CASSQTDSPPISQHF	TGCGCCAGCAGCCAGACGGACAGTCCTCCAATCTCCCAGCATTTT
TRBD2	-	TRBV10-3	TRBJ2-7	CAISDIREGYEQYF	TGTGCCATCAGTGATATACGGGAGGGCTACGAGCAGTACTTC
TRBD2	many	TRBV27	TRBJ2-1	CASSLVTSGGNNEQFF	TGTGCCAGCAGTTTAGTTACTAGCGGGGGTAACAATGAGCAGTTCTTC
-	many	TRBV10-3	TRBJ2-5	CAISRGSETQYF	TGTGCCATCAGTAGGGGTTCCGAGACCCAGTACTTC